The 2 T cell receptor beta chains reported below all come from one sample, sequenced in a study of blood T cell repertoires in COVID-19. Libraries were prepared by immunoSEQ multiplex PCR; TCRdb keeps only in-frame clonotypes and omits some of them. The table has fewer than 300,000 clones, approximately 91% seen once; the top ten hold almost 9.5%. Sequencing was done on a sample of peripheral blood. These receptors all come from a young man with active or convalescent COVID-19.

Only a few counts were recorded for this clone. CDR3 in amino acids: CATRTGLNTEAFF. The CDR3 DNA reads as TGTGCCACCAGGACAGGGTTGAACACTGAAGCTTTCTTT. The rearrangement links TRBV19 to TRBJ1-1, with 8 bases fitting TRBD1. V lost 10 bases, J lost 0 bases, and 4 bases stayed unmatched. This CDR3 has 13 amino acids. CDR1 is LNHDA, CDR2 SQIVND, per germline (reference sequence).

CDR3 bases: TGCGCCAGCAGCCAAGTCGCTAGCGGGGGGGCTGTCGCCAAAAACATTCAGTACTTC. Protein product: CASSQVASGGAVAKNIQYF. This rearrangement joins TRBV4-3 to TRBJ2-4, with 12 bases aligning to TRBD2. Trimming cost V 1 base and J 1 base; bases outside gene matches: 8. Looked up from germline, CDR1 is LGHNA and CDR2 is YSLEER. This CDR3 region has 19 residues.